This T cell receptor beta chain was documented in a study of T-cell reconstitution after alpha-beta-depleted transplantation in children (dated by TCRdb to the mid-2010s). Looking at the study overall: The study quantitatively tracked T-cell immune reconstitution after TCRalphabeta/CD19-depleted allogeneic hematopoietic cell transplantation in children using TCR repertoire profiling.

Deletion took 0 bases off V and 1 base off J, with a span of 11 bases between the germline ends. The cysteine opens and the phenylalanine closes a CDR3 of 16 amino acids. The read is trimmed to its CDR3 DNA, 48 bases read in frame from base 1. The germline V gene gives CDR1 as MNHEY and CDR2 as SVGAGI. Preparation of the library involved PCR. The data were produced on an Illumina HiSeq 2500. TCR libraries were prepared with molecular barcoding, using unique molecular identifiers to normalize TCRbeta repertoire quantification. TCRdb applied fastp at Q25 and MiXCR to the public reads, then kept only in-frame beta chains. Under each unique CDR3 protein, matching rows form one entry showing the most common genes and DNA. Recorded for this sample are some 200,000 distinct CDR3 sequences; roughly 10% of them occurred a single time. Over 5% of the sample lies in the top ten. In regard to this clonotype: The antigen this receptor binds is unknown. No much larger clonotype is one base removed from it; base qualities were not supplied.

The sequences come from PBMCs from the stem cell graft donor, collected from the stem cell graft. The origin of this receptor is a human donor who donated a stem cell graft to a child with acute lymphoblastic leukemia. The rearrangement joined TRBV6-5 to TRBJ2-3; TRBD1 is possibly the D segment (6 matching bases). The CDR3 reads CASSYSRGSRTDTQYF. The DNA sequence is given as TGTGCCAGCAGTTACTCCAGGGGTTCCCGCACAGATACGCAGTATTTT.